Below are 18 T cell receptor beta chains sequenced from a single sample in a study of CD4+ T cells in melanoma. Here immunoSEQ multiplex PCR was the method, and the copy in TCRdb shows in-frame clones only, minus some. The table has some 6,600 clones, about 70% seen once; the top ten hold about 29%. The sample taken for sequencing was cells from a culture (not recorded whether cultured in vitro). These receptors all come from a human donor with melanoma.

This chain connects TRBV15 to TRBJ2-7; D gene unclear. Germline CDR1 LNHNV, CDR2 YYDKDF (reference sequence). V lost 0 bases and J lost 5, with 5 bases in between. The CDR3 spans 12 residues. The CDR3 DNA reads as TGTGCCACCAGCAGAGAAGGCCACGAGCAGTACTTC. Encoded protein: CATSREGHEQYF. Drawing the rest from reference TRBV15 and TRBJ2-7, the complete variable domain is DAMVIQNPRYQVTQFGKPVTLSCSQTLNHNVMYWYQQKSSQAPKLLFHYYDKDFNNEADTPDNFQSRRPNTSFCFLDIRSPGLGDTAMYLCATSREGHEQYFGPGTRLTVT.

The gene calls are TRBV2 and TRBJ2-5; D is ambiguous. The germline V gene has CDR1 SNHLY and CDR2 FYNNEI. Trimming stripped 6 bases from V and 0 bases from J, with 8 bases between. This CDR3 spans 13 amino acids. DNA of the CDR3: TGTGCCAGCAGAGGAGAGAACCAAGAGACCCAGTACTTC. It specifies CASRGENQETQYF.

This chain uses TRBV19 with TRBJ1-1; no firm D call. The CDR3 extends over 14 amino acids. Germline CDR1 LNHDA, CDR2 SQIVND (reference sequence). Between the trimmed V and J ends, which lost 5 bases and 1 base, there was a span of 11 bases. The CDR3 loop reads CASSFGSSNTEAFF. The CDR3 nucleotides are TGTGCCAGTAGTTTCGGATCGTCGAACACTGAAGCTTTCTTT.

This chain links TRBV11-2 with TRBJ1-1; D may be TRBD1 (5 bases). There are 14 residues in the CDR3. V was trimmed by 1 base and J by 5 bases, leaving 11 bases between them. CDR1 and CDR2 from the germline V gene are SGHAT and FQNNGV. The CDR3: CASSLVPWGTEAFF. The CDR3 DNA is TGTGCCAGCAGCTTAGTACCCTGGGGGACTGAAGCTTTCTTT. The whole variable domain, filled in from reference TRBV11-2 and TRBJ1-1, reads EAGVAQSPRYKIIEKRQSVAFWCNPISGHATLYWYQQILGQGPKLLIQFQNNGVVDDSQLPKDRFSAERLKGVDSTLKIQPAKLEDSAVYLCASSLVPWGTEAFFGQGTRLTVV.

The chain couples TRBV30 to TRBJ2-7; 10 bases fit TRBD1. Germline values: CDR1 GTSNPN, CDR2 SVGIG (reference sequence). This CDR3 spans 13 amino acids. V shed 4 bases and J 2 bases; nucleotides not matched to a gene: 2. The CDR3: CAWTGTGAYEQYF. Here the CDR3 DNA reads TGTGCCTGGACCGGGACAGGGGCCTACGAGCAGTACTTC.

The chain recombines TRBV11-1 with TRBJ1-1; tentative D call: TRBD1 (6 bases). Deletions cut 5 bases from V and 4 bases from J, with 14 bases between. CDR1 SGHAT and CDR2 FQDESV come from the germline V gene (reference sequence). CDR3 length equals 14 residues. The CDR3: CASSAPGVGTEAFF. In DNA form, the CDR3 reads TGTGCCAGCAGCGCGCCAGGGGTGGGCACTGAAGCTTTCTTT.

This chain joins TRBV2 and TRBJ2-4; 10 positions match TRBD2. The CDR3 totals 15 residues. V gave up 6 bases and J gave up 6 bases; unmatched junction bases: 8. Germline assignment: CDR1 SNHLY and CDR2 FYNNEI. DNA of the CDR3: TGTGCCAGCAGCGCCGAGCGGGGGGGATCAAACATTCAGTACTTC. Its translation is CASSAERGGSNIQYF.

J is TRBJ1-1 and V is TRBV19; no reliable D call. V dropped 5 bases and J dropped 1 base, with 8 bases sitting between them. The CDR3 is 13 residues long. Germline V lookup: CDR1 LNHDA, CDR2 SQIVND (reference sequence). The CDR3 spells CASSPGQNTEAFF. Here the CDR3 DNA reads TGTGCCAGTAGTCCTGGGCAGAACACTGAAGCTTTCTTT.

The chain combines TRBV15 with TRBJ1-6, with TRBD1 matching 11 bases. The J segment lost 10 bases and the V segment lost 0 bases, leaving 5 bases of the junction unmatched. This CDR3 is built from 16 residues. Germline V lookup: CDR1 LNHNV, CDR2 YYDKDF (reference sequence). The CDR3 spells CATSRDRTGGRSPLHF. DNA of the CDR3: TGTGCCACCAGCAGAGACCGGACAGGGGGCAGGTCACCCCTCCACTTT.

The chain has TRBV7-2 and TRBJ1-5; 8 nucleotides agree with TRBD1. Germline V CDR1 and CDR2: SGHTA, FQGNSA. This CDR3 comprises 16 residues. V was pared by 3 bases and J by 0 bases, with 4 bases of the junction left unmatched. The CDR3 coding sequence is TGTGCCAGCAGCTTGACAGGGGATGCTAGCAATCAGCCCCAGCATTTT. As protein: CASSLTGDASNQPQHF.

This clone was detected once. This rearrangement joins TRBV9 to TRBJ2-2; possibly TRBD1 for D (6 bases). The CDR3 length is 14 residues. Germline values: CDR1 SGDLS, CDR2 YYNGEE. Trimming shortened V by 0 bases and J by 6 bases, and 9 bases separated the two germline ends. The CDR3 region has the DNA TGTGCCAGCAGCGTAGTTGGGGGCCCCGGGGAGCTGTTTTTT. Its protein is CASSVVGGPGELFF.

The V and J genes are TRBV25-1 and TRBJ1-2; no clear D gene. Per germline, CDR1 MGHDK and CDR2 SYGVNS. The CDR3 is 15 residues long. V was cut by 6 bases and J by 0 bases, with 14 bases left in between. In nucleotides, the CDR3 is TGTGCCAGCAGCCTCGGGAAGGGAGCTAACTATGGCTACACCTTC. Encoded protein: CASSLGKGANYGYTF.

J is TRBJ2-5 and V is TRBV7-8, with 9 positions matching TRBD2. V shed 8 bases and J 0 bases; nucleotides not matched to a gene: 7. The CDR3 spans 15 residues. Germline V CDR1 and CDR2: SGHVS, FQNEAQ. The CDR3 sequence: CASALASGDQETQYF. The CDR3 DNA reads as TGTGCCAGCGCCTTGGCTAGCGGGGACCAAGAGACCCAGTACTTC.

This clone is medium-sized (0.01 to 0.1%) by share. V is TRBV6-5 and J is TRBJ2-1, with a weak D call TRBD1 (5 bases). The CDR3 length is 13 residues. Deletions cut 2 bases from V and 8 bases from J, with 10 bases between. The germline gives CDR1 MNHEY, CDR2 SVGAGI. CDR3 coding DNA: TGTGCCAGCAGTTACCGACAGTCCTATGAGCAGTTCTTC. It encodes CASSYRQSYEQFF.

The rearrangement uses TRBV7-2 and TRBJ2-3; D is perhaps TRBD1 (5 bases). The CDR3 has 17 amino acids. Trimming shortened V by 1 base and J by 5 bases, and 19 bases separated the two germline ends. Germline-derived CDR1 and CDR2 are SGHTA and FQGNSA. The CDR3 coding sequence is TGTGCCAGCAGCTTAGAGGTGGGGCGGCATTCACAAGATACGCAGTATTTT. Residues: CASSLEVGRHSQDTQYF. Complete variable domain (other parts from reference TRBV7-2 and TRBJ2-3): GAGVSQSPSNKVTEKGKDVELRCDPISGHTALYWYRQSLGQGLEFLIYFQGNSAPDKSGLPSDRFSAERTGGSVSTLTIQRTQQEDSAVYLCASSLEVGRHSQDTQYFGPGTRLTVL.

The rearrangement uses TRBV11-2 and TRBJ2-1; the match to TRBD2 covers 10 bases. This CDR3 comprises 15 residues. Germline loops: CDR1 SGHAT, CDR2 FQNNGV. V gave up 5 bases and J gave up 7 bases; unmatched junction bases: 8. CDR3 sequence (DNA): TGTGCCAGCAGCGCTACTAGCGGGGTAAGAAATGAGCAGTTCTTC. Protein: CASSATSGVRNEQFF. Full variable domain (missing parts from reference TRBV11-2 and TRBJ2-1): EAGVAQSPRYKIIEKRQSVAFWCNPISGHATLYWYQQILGQGPKLLIQFQNNGVVDDSQLPKDRFSAERLKGVDSTLKIQPAKLEDSAVYLCASSATSGVRNEQFFGPGTRLTVL.

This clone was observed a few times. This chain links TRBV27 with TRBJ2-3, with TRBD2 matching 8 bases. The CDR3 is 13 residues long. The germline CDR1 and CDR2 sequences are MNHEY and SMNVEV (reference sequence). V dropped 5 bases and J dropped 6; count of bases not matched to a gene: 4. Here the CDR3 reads CASSPGGADTQYF. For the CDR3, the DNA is TGTGCCAGCAGTCCCGGGGGGGCTGATACGCAGTATTTT.

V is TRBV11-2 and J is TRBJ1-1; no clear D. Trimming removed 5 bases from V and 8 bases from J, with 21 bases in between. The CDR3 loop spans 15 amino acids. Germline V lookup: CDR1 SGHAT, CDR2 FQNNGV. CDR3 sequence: CASSVHYGPAGEAFF. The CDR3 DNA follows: TGTGCCAGCAGCGTACATTACGGACCGGCCGGGGAAGCTTTCTTT.